This TCR beta chain is from a study of post-analysis software for immune sequencing data. Regarding the study as a whole: Compared with controls, patients showed significantly lower normalized Chao1 diversity.

The table lists this clonotype with a few counts. Antigen unknown. cDNA libraries for TCR beta contained unique molecular identifiers. With about 0.95 to 11 million T cells as the source, roughly 0.5 million cDNA molecules resulted. MiXCR, applied by TCRdb to the PCR reads, yields one record per CDR3 protein. The repertoire holds 650,000 to 850,000 distinct CDR3 sequences, about 45% seen once, with 4.9% in the top ten. This receptor was identified in a girl between 5 and 17 years old with multiple sclerosis. The sample was blood.

CDR3 sequence: CSVEDRQESYEQYF. As DNA, the CDR3 is TGCAGCGTTGAAGATAGACAGGAATCCTACGAGCAGTACTTC. V is TRBV29-1 and J is TRBJ2-7, with D maybe TRBD1 (6 bases). The CDR3 sequence is 14 residues long. Germline-derived CDR1 and CDR2 are SQVTM and ANQGSEA. V shed 0 bases and J shed 1 base, with 10 bases lying between them.